These T cell receptor beta chains were read from a single sample in a study of OX40 agonist ivuxolimab in advanced cancers. Sequencing used immunoSEQ multiplex PCR; TCRdb keeps in-frame clones, though not all of them. The repertoire has 11,000 or so clones, 85% to 90% of them found once; the top ten carry about 52%. Specimen: CD4+ or CD8+ T cells sorted from blood, collected in a trial of the OX40 agonist ivuxolimab. The receptors shown here come from an adult with an advanced solid tumor such as melanoma, head and neck, liver or kidney cancer. CDR3s include the opening cysteine and the closing phenylalanine or tryptophan. The D gene is left open where the match is weak. Clone size appears in some rows only: once, few, many, or a class for an expanded clone.

CASSLSGLSYEQYF	TGTGCCAGCAGCTTGTCGGGACTCTCCTACGAGCAGTACTTC	TRBV11-1	NA	TRBJ2-7	NA
CASSSLLIGHEQYF	TGTGCCAGCAGTTCGCTATTGATCGGGCACGAGCAGTACTTC	TRBV6-5	NA	TRBJ2-7	NA
CASRVDRGSGELFF	TGTGCCAGCAGGGTGGACAGGGGTAGCGGGGAGCTGTTTTTT	TRBV2	TRBD1	TRBJ2-2	NA
CSVEDWTGEEAGSPPDTQYF	TGCAGCGTTGAAGATTGGACAGGGGAAGAAGCCGGGAGCCCCCCAGATACGCAGTATTTT	TRBV29-1	TRBD1	TRBJ2-3	NA
CATSSTRGDTQYF	TGTGCCACCAGCAGTACTCGAGGGGATACGCAGTATTTT	TRBV15	NA	TRBJ2-3	NA
CASSQVGGATDTQYF	TGTGCCAGCAGCCAAGTGGGGGGGGCCACAGATACGCAGTATTTT	TRBV14	NA	TRBJ2-3	NA
CDKREPQHF	TGTGACAAGAGGGAGCCCCAGCATTTT	TRBV21-1	NA	TRBJ1-5	NA
CASSLTYEQYF	TGTGCCAGCAGCTTGACCTACGAGCAGTACTTC	TRBV5-8	NA	TRBJ2-7	NA
CASSGVAGGLSTVQYF	TGTGCCAGCAGTGGGGTGGCGGGAGGACTTTCTACGGTGCAGTACTTC	TRBV6-1	TRBD2	TRBJ2-7	NA
CASIPEMLNEAFF	TGTGCCAGTATCCCGGAAATGTTGAATGAAGCTTTCTTT	TRBV19	NA	TRBJ1-1	NA
CASSFRQSPYEQYF	TGTGCCAGCAGCTTTCGGCAGTCCCCCTACGAGCAGTACTTC	TRBV5-8	NA	TRBJ2-7	few
CASGQAHYGYTF	TGCGCCAGCGGTCAAGCCCACTATGGCTACACCTTC	TRBV5-1	NA	TRBJ1-2	medium-sized
CASSLVGTDTQYF	TGTGCCAGCAGCCTCGTGGGCACAGATACGCAGTATTTT	TRBV7-9	NA	TRBJ2-3	NA
CASSQASGSYEQYF	TGTGCCAGCAGCCAAGCTAGCGGGAGCTACGAGCAGTACTTC	TRBV4-2	TRBD2	TRBJ2-7	NA
CASSAGTSGSQYNEQFF	TGTGCCAGCAGCGCGGGGACTAGCGGGAGCCAGTACAATGAGCAGTTCTTC	TRBV9	TRBD2	TRBJ2-1	NA
CASSLSTGKAYTF	TGTGCCAGCAGCTTAAGTACAGGGAAAGCCTACACCTTC	TRBV7-9	NA	TRBJ1-2	NA
CASSLAPDYEQYF	TGCGCCAGCAGCTTGGCCCCCGACTACGAGCAGTACTTC	TRBV5-1	NA	TRBJ2-7	NA
CASSLVSGMSYNEQFF	TGTGCCAGCAGCTTAGTTAGCGGGATGTCCTACAATGAGCAGTTCTTC	TRBV7-9	TRBD2	TRBJ2-1	NA
CASSRRLAGLTNYNEQFF	TGTGCCAGCAGCCGTCGACTAGCGGGTCTGACAAACTACAATGAGCAGTTCTTC	TRBV14	TRBD2	TRBJ2-1	NA
CASSVITSGTYNEQFF	TGTGCCAGCAGCGTAATAACTAGCGGTACCTACAATGAGCAGTTCTTC	TRBV9	TRBD2	TRBJ2-1	NA
CASSLAGAWNEQYF	TGTGCCAGCAGCTTAGCGGGGGCGTGGAACGAGCAGTACTTC	TRBV7-9	NA	TRBJ2-7	NA
CASSGSGPANEQFF	TGCGCCAGCAGCGGATCCGGGCCCGCGAATGAGCAGTTCTTC	TRBV5-1	NA	TRBJ2-1	NA
CASSPTGTSGLAEQFF	TGTGCCAGCAGCCCGACTGGGACTAGCGGACTGGCTGAGCAGTTCTTC	TRBV28	TRBD2	TRBJ2-1	NA
CASRAGAGFSYEQYF	TGTGCCAGCAGAGCGGGAGCGGGGTTCTCCTACGAGCAGTACTTC	TRBV4-2	TRBD2	TRBJ2-7	NA
CASSLRLAGLETQYF	TGTGCCAGCAGCCTCCGTCTAGCGGGATTAGAGACCCAGTACTTC	TRBV7-6	TRBD2	TRBJ2-5	NA
CASNSDSYTGELFF	TGTGCCAGTAACTCTGATTCATACACCGGGGAGCTGTTTTTT	TRBV19	NA	TRBJ2-2	few
CASSTLTPSGGSSYNEQFF	TGTGCCAGCAGCACCCTCACCCCCTCAGGGGGTTCCTCCTACAATGAGCAGTTCTTC	TRBV9	TRBD1	TRBJ2-1	NA
CASKLDRGLGGNQPQHF	TGTGCCAGCAAGTTGGACAGGGGGCTTGGTGGCAATCAGCCCCAGCATTTT	TRBV2	TRBD1	TRBJ1-5	few
CASSIGGDQPQHF	TGTGCCAGTAGTATCGGGGGAGATCAGCCCCAGCATTTT	TRBV19	NA	TRBJ1-5	once
CAKGQGGYEQYF	TGTGCCAAAGGACAGGGGGGTTACGAGCAGTACTTC	TRBV2	TRBD1	TRBJ2-7	NA
CASSLVPGGVYGYTF	TGCGCCAGCAGCTTGGTCCCAGGGGGCGTCTATGGCTACACCTTC	TRBV5-1	TRBD1	TRBJ1-2	NA
CASSPTRGGGGFF	TGTGCCAGCAGCCCCACCCGGGGAGGCGGGGGGTTCTTC	TRBV28	TRBD2	TRBJ2-1	NA
CASSVSGEVYEQYF	TGTGCCAGCAGTGTTAGCGGGGAAGTCTACGAGCAGTACTTC	TRBV6-5	TRBD2	TRBJ2-7	NA
CASSPEYRQIFEQFF	TGTGCCAGCAGCCCCGAGTACCGGCAAATTTTTGAGCAGTTCTTC	TRBV4-2	NA	TRBJ2-1	NA
CASSKWGAGGNEQFF	TGTGCCAGTAGTAAGTGGGGGGCCGGAGGCAATGAGCAGTTCTTC	TRBV19	NA	TRBJ2-1	NA
CAWTPPPGKGGTGELFF	TGTGCCTGGACCCCGCCCCCCGGGAAAGGTGGCACCGGGGAGCTGTTTTTT	TRBV30	NA	TRBJ2-2	NA